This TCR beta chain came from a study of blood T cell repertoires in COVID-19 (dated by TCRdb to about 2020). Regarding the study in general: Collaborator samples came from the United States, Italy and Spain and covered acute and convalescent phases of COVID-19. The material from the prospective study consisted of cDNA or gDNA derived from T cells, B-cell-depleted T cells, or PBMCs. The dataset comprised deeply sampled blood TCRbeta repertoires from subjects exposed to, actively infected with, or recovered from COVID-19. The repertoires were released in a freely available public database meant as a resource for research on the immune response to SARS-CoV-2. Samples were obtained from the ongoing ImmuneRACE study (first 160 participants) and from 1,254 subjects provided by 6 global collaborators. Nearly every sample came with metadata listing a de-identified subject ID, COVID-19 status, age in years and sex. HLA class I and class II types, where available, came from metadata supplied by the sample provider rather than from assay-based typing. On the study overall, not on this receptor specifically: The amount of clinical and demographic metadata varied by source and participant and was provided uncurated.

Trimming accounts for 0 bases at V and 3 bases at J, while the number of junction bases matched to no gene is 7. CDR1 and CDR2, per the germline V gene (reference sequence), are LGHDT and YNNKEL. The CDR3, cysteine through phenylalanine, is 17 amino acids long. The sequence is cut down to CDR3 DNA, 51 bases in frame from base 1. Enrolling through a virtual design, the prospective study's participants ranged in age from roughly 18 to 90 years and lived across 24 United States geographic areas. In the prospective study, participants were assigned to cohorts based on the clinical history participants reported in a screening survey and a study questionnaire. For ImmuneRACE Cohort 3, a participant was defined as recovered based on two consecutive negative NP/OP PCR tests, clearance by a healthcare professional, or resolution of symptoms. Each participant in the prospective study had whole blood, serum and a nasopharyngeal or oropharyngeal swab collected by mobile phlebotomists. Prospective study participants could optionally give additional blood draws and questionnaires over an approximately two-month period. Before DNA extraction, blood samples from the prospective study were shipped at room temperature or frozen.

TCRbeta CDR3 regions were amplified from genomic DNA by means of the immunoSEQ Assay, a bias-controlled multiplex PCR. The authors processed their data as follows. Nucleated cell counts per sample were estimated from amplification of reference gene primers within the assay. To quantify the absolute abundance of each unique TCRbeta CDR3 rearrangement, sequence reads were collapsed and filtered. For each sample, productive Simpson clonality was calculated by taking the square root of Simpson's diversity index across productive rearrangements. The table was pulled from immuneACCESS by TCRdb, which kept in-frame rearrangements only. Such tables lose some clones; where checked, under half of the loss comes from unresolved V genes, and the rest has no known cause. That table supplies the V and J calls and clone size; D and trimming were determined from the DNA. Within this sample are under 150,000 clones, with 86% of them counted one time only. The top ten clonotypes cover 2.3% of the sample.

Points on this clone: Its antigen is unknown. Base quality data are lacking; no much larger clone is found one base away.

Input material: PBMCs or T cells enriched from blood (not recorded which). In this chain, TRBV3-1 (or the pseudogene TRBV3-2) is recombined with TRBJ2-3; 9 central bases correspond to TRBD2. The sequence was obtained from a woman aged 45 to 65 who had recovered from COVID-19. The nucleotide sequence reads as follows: TGTGCCAGCAGCCAAGACTTGCCTAGCGGGGCGACAGATACGCAGTATTTT. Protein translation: CASSQDLPSGATDTQYF.